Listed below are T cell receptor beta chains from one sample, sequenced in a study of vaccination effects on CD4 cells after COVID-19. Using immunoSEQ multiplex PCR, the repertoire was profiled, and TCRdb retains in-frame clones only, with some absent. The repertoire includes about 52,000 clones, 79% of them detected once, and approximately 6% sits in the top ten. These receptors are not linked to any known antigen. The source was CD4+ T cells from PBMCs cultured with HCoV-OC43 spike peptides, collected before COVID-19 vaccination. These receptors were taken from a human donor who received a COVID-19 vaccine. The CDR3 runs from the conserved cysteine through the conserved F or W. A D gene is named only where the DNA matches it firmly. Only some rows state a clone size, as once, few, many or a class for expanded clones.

CASMLTATNEKLFF,TGTGCCAGCATGTTAACTGCAACTAATGAAAAACTGTTTTTT,NA,TRBJ1-4,TRBV27,NA
CASSHSQGNTEAFF,TGTGCCAGCAGCCACAGTCAGGGAAACACTGAAGCTTTCTTT,NA,TRBJ1-1,TRBV3-1/TRBV3-2,NA
CASSGGTHYNEQFF,TGTGCCAGCAGTGGGGGAACCCATTACAATGAGCAGTTCTTC,NA,TRBJ2-1,TRBV25-1,NA
CASSYWGEKETQYF,TGTGCCAGCAGTTACTGGGGGGAGAAAGAGACCCAGTACTTC,NA,TRBJ2-5,TRBV6-5,NA
CASSPPSAGNQPQHF,TGTGCCAGCTCACCACCGTCAGCCGGCAATCAGCCCCAGCATTTT,NA,TRBJ1-5,TRBV18,NA
CASRLGGTDTQYF,TGTGCCAGCAGGCTAGGGGGAACAGATACGCAGTATTTT,NA,TRBJ2-3,TRBV6-5,once
CASSLFDRDTQPQHF,TGTGCCAGCAGTCTATTCGACAGGGACACTCAGCCCCAGCATTTT,TRBD1,TRBJ1-5,TRBV6-5,NA
CASSQDVIMGNQPQHF,TGTGCCAGCAGCCAAGATGTGATAATGGGCAATCAGCCCCAGCATTTT,NA,TRBJ1-5,TRBV14,NA
CASSVVAVYEWDNEKLFF,TGTGCCAGCAGCGTAGTCGCCGTTTATGAATGGGATAATGAAAAACTGTTTTTT,NA,TRBJ1-4,TRBV9,NA
CASSEWGGETEAFF,TGTGCCAGCAGTGAATGGGGAGGGGAGACTGAAGCTTTCTTT,NA,TRBJ1-1,TRBV6-1,NA
CASSWGRMNTEAFF,TGTGCCAGCAGCTGGGGAAGAATGAACACTGAAGCTTTCTTT,NA,TRBJ1-1,TRBV5-6,few
CASSDSDRQETQYF,TGTGCCAGCAGTGACTCGGACAGGCAAGAGACCCAGTACTTC,TRBD1,TRBJ2-5,TRBV25-1,NA
CASSFRGYTEAFF,TGTGCCAGCAGTTTCCGGGGTTACACTGAAGCTTTCTTT,NA,TRBJ1-1,TRBV12-3/TRBV12-4,once
CASTTGLASETQYF,TGTGCCAGCACTACGGGACTAGCATCTGAGACCCAGTACTTC,TRBD2,TRBJ2-5,TRBV28,NA
CASKTGRTEAFF,TGTGCCAGTAAGACAGGTAGGACTGAAGCTTTCTTT,NA,TRBJ1-1,TRBV27,NA
CASSSQAGSNTEAFF,TGCGCCAGCAGCTCGCAGGCAGGCTCGAACACTGAAGCTTTCTTT,NA,TRBJ1-1,TRBV5-1,NA
CASSFSGDVKRGETQYF,TGTGCCAGCAGCTTTTCCGGGGATGTCAAACGTGGAGAGACCCAGTACTTC,NA,TRBJ2-5,TRBV5-5,NA
CASPLSSGANVLTF,TGTGCCAGCCCTCTCAGCTCTGGGGCCAACGTCCTGACTTTC,NA,TRBJ2-6,TRBV2,NA
CASSYRQSYGYTF,TGTGCCAGCAGTTATCGACAGTCCTATGGCTACACCTTC,NA,TRBJ1-2,TRBV12-3/TRBV12-4,NA
CASSKGGSAWATSGGNNEQFF,TGCGCCAGCAGCAAGGGGGGCAGTGCGTGGGCGACTAGCGGGGGTAACAATGAGCAGTTCTTC,TRBD2,TRBJ2-1,TRBV4-3,NA
CASSGGDRGGTYNEQFF,TGTGCCAGCAGTGGGGGGGACAGGGGGGGAACCTACAATGAGCAGTTCTTC,TRBD1,TRBJ2-1,TRBV6-4,NA
CASSQTGARGNEQFF,TGCGCCAGCAGCCAAACAGGGGCCAGAGGGAATGAGCAGTTCTTC,TRBD1,TRBJ2-1,TRBV4-1,NA
CASSHDRNTEAFF,TGTGCCAGCAGCCACGACAGGAACACTGAAGCTTTCTTT,NA,TRBJ1-1,TRBV7-2,NA
CASSRDRQETQYF,TGTGCCAGCAGCCGGGACAGACAAGAGACCCAGTACTTC,TRBD1,TRBJ2-5,TRBV7-2,NA
CASSPTTELATGGAFF,TGTGCCAGCTCACCAACGACAGAATTAGCTACGGGTGGAGCTTTCTTT,NA,TRBJ1-1,TRBV18,once
CASSSGQGNNQPQHF,TGTGCCAGCAGCTCGGGACAGGGGAATAATCAGCCCCAGCATTTT,TRBD1,TRBJ1-5,TRBV5-5,once
CAISGVGGPTEQFF,TGTGCCATCAGCGGGGTTGGGGGGCCGACAGAGCAGTTCTTC,NA,TRBJ2-1,TRBV10-3,NA
CASSQRGWTSGGVSTDTQYF,TGTGCCAGCAGCCAACGCGGATGGACTAGCGGGGGGGTAAGCACAGATACGCAGTATTTT,TRBD2,TRBJ2-3,TRBV3-1/TRBV3-2,NA
CASSRGLAGVGTGELFF,TGTGCCAGCAGCAGGGGACTAGCGGGGGTTGGGACCGGGGAGCTGTTTTTT,TRBD2,TRBJ2-2,TRBV5-6,NA
CASRTDTQYF,TGTGCCAGCAGGACAGATACGCAGTATTTT,NA,TRBJ2-3,TRBV2,few
CASSLDRASNYGYTF,TGCGCCAGCAGCTTGGACAGGGCCTCTAACTATGGCTACACCTTC,NA,TRBJ1-2,TRBV5-1,NA
CASSLYGRGAQETQYF,TGTGCCAGCAGCTTGTACGGGCGGGGGGCCCAAGAGACCCAGTACTTC,TRBD2,TRBJ2-5,TRBV5-4,few
CASSQDRRVWSNQPQHF,TGCGCCAGCAGCCAAGATCGGAGGGTCTGGAGCAATCAGCCCCAGCATTTT,NA,TRBJ1-5,TRBV4-1,NA
CASSVGLVGSGGPQETQYF,TGTGCCAGCAGCGTAGGGTTGGTGGGTAGCGGGGGGCCGCAAGAGACCCAGTACTTC,TRBD2,TRBJ2-5,TRBV9,once
CASSLHHSGANVLTF,TGTGCCAGCAGTCTACACCACTCTGGGGCCAACGTCCTGACTTTC,NA,TRBJ2-6,TRBV6-5,NA
CASSLSTGQPQHF,TGTGCCAGCAGCTTAAGTACGGGTCAGCCCCAGCATTTT,NA,TRBJ1-5,TRBV7-3,few
CASRRRGGENSPLHF,TGTGCCAGCAGGAGGAGGGGTGGTGAAAATTCACCCCTCCACTTT,NA,TRBJ1-6,TRBV2,NA
CASSQDNTGRHTEAFF,TGTGCCAGCAGCCAAGATAACACAGGACGGCACACTGAAGCTTTCTTT,NA,TRBJ1-1,TRBV4-2,few
CASSEIGTLQETQYF,TGTGCCAGCAGCGAAATTGGGACACTTCAAGAGACCCAGTACTTC,NA,TRBJ2-5,TRBV7-2,once
CATRGDYGYTF,TGTGCCACCAGGGGTGACTATGGCTACACCTTC,NA,TRBJ1-2,TRBV24-1,few
CASSFGDTGNTIYF,TGTGCCAGCAGCTTCGGGGACACTGGAAACACCATATATTTT,NA,TRBJ1-3,TRBV5-6,NA
CASSLTSLSGELFF,TGTGCCAGCAGTTTAACGAGTTTATCCGGGGAGCTGTTTTTT,NA,TRBJ2-2,TRBV27,NA
CASSLFTSFTDTQYF,TGCGCCAGCAGCTTGTTTACTTCCTTCACAGATACGCAGTATTTT,NA,TRBJ2-3,TRBV5-1,NA
CASKGTGIAEAFF,TGTGCCAGCAAAGGGACAGGGATCGCTGAAGCTTTCTTT,TRBD1,TRBJ1-1,TRBV12-3/TRBV12-4,NA
CASSTPGTGEETQYF,TGCGCCAGCAGCACCCCCGGGACAGGGGAAGAGACCCAGTACTTC,TRBD1,TRBJ2-5,TRBV5-1,NA
CASRAGTGGQETQYF,TGTGCCAGCAGGGCCGGGACAGGGGGCCAAGAGACCCAGTACTTC,TRBD1,TRBJ2-5,TRBV28,NA
CASSGSGGRSTDTQYF,TGTGCCAGCAGTGGTTCGGGGGGCCGGAGCACAGATACGCAGTATTTT,NA,TRBJ2-3,TRBV6-1,NA
CASSFGLQETQYF,TGTGCCAGCAGTTTCGGACTGCAAGAGACCCAGTACTTC,NA,TRBJ2-5,TRBV6-5,NA
CASSPLQAGELFF,TGTGCCAGCTCACCCCTTCAGGCAGGGGAGCTGTTTTTT,NA,TRBJ2-2,TRBV18,NA
CASSPGDRQETQYF,TGTGCCAGCAGCCCGGGGGACAGACAAGAGACCCAGTACTTC,NA,TRBJ2-5,TRBV7-9,once
CASSPQSSGNTIYF,TGTGCCAGCAGCCCCCAAAGCTCTGGAAACACCATATATTTT,NA,TRBJ1-3,TRBV7-6,once
CASSQDRGDTQYF,TGCGCCAGCAGCCAAGATCGAGGCGATACGCAGTATTTT,NA,TRBJ2-3,TRBV4-3,NA
CASSHLNRDIVNQPQHF,TGTGCCAGTAGTCATCTAAACAGGGACATCGTCAATCAGCCCCAGCATTTT,NA,TRBJ1-5,TRBV19,NA
CASSLDRDRGLGSNQPQHF,TGTGCCAGTAGCCTGGACCGGGACAGGGGATTGGGAAGCAATCAGCCCCAGCATTTT,TRBD1,TRBJ1-5,TRBV19,NA
CASSPRTTGELFF,TGTGCCAGCTCACCTCGGACCACCGGGGAGCTGTTTTTT,NA,TRBJ2-2,TRBV18,NA
CASSLGQATYNEQFF,TGTGCCAGCAGCTTGGGGCAGGCAACCTACAATGAGCAGTTCTTC,NA,TRBJ2-1,TRBV5-4,NA
CASSFGGGSEAFF,TGTGCCAGCAGTTTTGGGGGAGGCTCTGAAGCTTTCTTT,NA,TRBJ1-1,TRBV12-3/TRBV12-4,NA